The clone carrying this TCR beta chain has a count of ten or more. What it binds is not known. TCRdb analysed the reads with MiXCR anew, one entry per CDR3 protein. The table records under 300,000 distinct CDR3 sequences, about 20% of them present only once. This sample is part of a study of T cell repertoires in cytomegalovirus infection. Overall study: It was recently identified HLA-C-restricted and well-studied HLA-B-restricted CMV epitopes that the study used. Indications of both CMV infection and matching HLA type were provided by public TCR beta signatures. General observations from the study: Identification of carriers of CMV plus the relevant HLA was achieved through cumulative public TCR beta family frequency.

The CDR3 runs 15 residues. Per germline, CDR1 SGHTA and CDR2 FQGNSA. V gave up 6 bases and J gave up 6 bases; unmatched junction bases: 5. The chain uses TRBV7-2 and TRBJ2-1, with TRBD2 matching 13 bases. Specimen: cultured PBMCs, collected from culture after CMV antigen stimulation. The clonotype was recovered from a human donor in good health (CMV status not recorded). Some clones in this sample may be carry-over from other donors' samples. In DNA, the CDR3 is TGTGCCAGCAGACAGGGACTAGCGGGACGCAATGAGCAGTTCTTC. This encodes CASRQGLAGRNEQFF.